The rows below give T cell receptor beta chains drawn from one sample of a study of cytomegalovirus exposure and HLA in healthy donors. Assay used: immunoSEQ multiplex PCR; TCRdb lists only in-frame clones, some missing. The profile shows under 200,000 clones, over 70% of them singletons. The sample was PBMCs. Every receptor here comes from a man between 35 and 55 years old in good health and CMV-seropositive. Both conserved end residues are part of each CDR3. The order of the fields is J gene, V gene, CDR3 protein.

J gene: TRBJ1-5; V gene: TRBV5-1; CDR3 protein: CASRPDRGNQPQHF
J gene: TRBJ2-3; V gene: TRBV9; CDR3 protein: CASSVGGPERTDTQYF
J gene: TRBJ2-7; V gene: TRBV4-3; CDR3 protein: CASSQLAGGGSYEQYF
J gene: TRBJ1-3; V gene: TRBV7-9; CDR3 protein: CASSPGVSGNTIYF
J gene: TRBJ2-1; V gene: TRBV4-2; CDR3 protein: CASTTGIAGPGNEQFF
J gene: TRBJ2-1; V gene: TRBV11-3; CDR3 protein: CASSLGRTSSHEQFF
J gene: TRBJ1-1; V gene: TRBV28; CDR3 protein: CASSFRTGAVRNTEAFF
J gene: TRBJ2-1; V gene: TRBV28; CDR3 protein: CASRHPSGRTINEQFF
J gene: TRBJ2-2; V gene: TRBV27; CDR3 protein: CATLSRQALNTGELFF
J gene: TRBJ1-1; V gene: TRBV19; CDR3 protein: CASSTDRGANTEAFF